This T cell receptor (beta chain) was observed in a study of blood T cell repertoires in COVID-19 (dated by TCRdb to between 2020 and 2021). Background on the whole study: Samples covering the acute and convalescent phases of COVID-19 were provided by collaborators in the United States, Italy and Spain. The repertoires were released in a freely available public database meant as a resource for research on the immune response to SARS-CoV-2. Samples came from the ongoing ImmuneRACE study (first 160 participants) plus 1,254 subjects from 6 global collaborators. The material from the prospective study consisted of cDNA or gDNA derived from T cells, B-cell-depleted T cells, or PBMCs. Deeply sampled blood TCRbeta repertoires from subjects exposed to, actively infected with, or recovered from COVID-19 were included in the dataset. A de-identified subject ID, COVID-19 status, age in years and sex were almost always included in the sample metadata. Where available, HLA class I and class II types were taken from metadata supplied by the sample provider and were not determined by assay-based typing. What the study reported, not specific to this receptor: The amount of clinical and demographic metadata varied by source and participant and was provided uncurated.

The immunoSEQ Assay, a bias-controlled multiplex PCR, was used to amplify TCRbeta CDR3 regions from genomic DNA. On the authors' methods: Within the assay, amplification of reference gene primers was used to estimate how many nucleated cells each sample contained. To quantify the absolute abundance of each unique TCRbeta CDR3 rearrangement, sequence reads were collapsed and filtered. For each sample, productive Simpson clonality was calculated as the square root of Simpson's diversity index over productive rearrangements. TCRdb took over this immuneACCESS table, retaining in-frame rearrangements with V and J assigned. Such tables are incomplete; in checked studies, under half of the missing clones stem from an unresolved V gene, and the remainder is unexplained. From that table come the V and J calls and clone size; the DNA was used to work out D and trimming. The sample has fewer than 60,000 clones on record, roughly 86% of them singletons. In total, the top ten clones hold roughly 14% of the sample.

A word on this clone: The specificity of this receptor is unknown. No much larger clone exists at a distance of one base, and base qualities are not known.

Here V drops 5 bases and J drops 2 bases, and the junction holds 5 bases not matched to any gene. The CDR1 and CDR2 encoded by the germline V gene (reference sequence) are PRHDT and FYEKMQ. Taken from cysteine to phenylalanine, the CDR3 has 15 residues. This entry keeps only the CDR3 DNA: 45 bases, framed from base 1. Collaborating institutions collected whole blood in K2EDTA tubes following their own protocols. For TCRbeta analysis, collaborator samples were shipped as frozen whole blood, as isolated PBMCs, or as DNA extracted from either sample type. Sequencing input: peripheral blood. The TCR was taken from a human donor in a cohort sampled during active COVID-19. Rearrangement joined TRBV13 to TRBJ2-5; 10 bases in between match TRBD2. The sequenced DNA is TGTGCCAGCAGCCCCGGACTAGCGGTACAAGAGACCCAGTACTTC. Its protein reads: CASSPGLAVQETQYF.